What follows describes a single T cell receptor (beta chain). Its recognized antigen is unknown. Base qualities are not provided; no much larger clone lies one nucleotide away. These data come from a study of T cells in placental villitis. About the investigation overall: Placental TCR-beta repertoires were compared across villitis of unknown etiology, gestational-age-matched unaffected controls, and infectious villitis in order to test an allograft-versus-infection hypothesis. The paper's findings and limits, for the study overall: Paraffin blocks contained small amounts of decidua, so some captured T cells, especially in controls, may have been decidual rather than villous infiltrates. With bulk tissue sequencing, helper, regulatory or cytotoxic T cells could not be distinguished, nor could maternal versus fetal T cells, and gamma-delta receptors were excluded. Higher CMV-specific clone frequencies were found in infectious CMV cases than in villitis of unknown etiology (around 0.01 vs 0.001), and no difference in CMV-specific clone frequencies was seen between villitis of unknown etiology and controls.

V has 7 bases trimmed and J has 4 bases trimmed; junction bases matching no gene number 11. CDR1 LNHDA and CDR2 SQIVND were looked up in the germline V gene (reference sequence). The CDR3 contains 15 residues, cysteine and phenylalanine counted. Only CDR3 DNA remains: 45 bases, in frame from the first base. Five infectious villitis placentae were included, four with confirmed cytomegalovirus and one with Toxoplasma gondii, and were not matched to other groups. In the infectious villitis group, the mothers were found to be younger and to have smaller fetuses, and preterm delivery or intrauterine demise was recorded in two cases. After delivery, the placentae were collected and evaluated both grossly and histologically, and only then was archival tissue selected. Five 10-micron scrolls were cut from each FFPE block, and DNA was then isolated using the AllPrep DNA/RNA FFPE Tissue kit. DNA concentration and purity were checked by NanoDrop, and RNA quality was assessed on a Bioanalyzer.

Amplification of TCR-beta CDR3 regions from genomic DNA was performed with the immunoSEQ v4 bias-controlled multiplex PCR assay, which was run blinded to group allocation. Reference gene primers were added alongside TCR-beta primers to estimate nucleated cell and T cell quantities per sample. Sequencing of the libraries was performed on an Illumina MiSeq with a 100-cycle paired-end protocol. The authors' analysis ran thus. The immunoSEQ Analyzer software was used to calculate diversity and richness, with richness measured by iChao1 and clonality based on Pielou evenness and Shannon diversity (range 0-1, where higher values mean less diversity). CDR3 amino acid sequences with V/J genes were queried against VDJdb for CMV, EBV and influenza A specificities using confidence 3 and substitution 2. The Morisita-Horn index was used to assess TCR-beta amino acid clonotype overlap between villitis of unknown etiology, infectious villitis and control repertoires. TCRdb took over this immuneACCESS table, retaining in-frame rearrangements with V and J assigned. Such tables are incomplete; in checked studies, under half of the missing clones stem from an unresolved V gene, and the remainder is unexplained. The V and J calls and clone size come from that table; D and trimming were worked out from the DNA. Here the sample has roughly 6,300 clones; about 77% occur a single time. 7% to 10% of the sample lies in the top ten.

The source is a human patient with infectious villitis; the placental T cells may come from both mother and fetus. The sample was placental tissue containing maternal and fetal cells. The chain uses TRBV19 and TRBJ1-2; TRBD1 matches 8 bases in the middle. The nucleotide sequence is given as TGTGCCAGTAACCGACCGGGGACAGGACCCTATGGCTACACCTTC. Its translation is CASNRPGTGPYGYTF.